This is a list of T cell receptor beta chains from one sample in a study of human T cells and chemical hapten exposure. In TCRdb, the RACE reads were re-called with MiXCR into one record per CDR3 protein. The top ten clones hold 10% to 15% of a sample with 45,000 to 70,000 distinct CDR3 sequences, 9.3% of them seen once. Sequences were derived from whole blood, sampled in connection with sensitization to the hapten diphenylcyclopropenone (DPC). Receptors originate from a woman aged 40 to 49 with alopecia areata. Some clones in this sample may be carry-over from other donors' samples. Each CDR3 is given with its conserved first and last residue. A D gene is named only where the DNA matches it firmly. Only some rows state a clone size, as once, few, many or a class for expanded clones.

CDR3 DNA: TGTGCCAGCTCACGGCCGGGACAGGGGGCACTTGAAGCTTTCTTT
CDR3 protein: CASSRPGQGALEAFF
V gene: TRBV18
J gene: TRBJ1-1
clone size: many
D gene: TRBD1

CDR3 DNA: TGTGCCAGCAGTCCGACCCAGCGGGGCCAAGAGACCCAGTACTTC
CDR3 protein: CASSPTQRGQETQYF
V gene: TRBV27
J gene: TRBJ2-5
clone size: few
D gene: TRBD2

CDR3 DNA: TGTGCCAGCAGGGCTCGGGCTGGAAACACCATATATTTT
CDR3 protein: CASRARAGNTIYF
V gene: TRBV28
J gene: TRBJ1-3
clone size: many
D gene: -

CDR3 DNA: TGTGCCAGCAGCGTAGATACAGGTTCACCCCTCCACTTT
CDR3 protein: CASSVDTGSPLHF
V gene: TRBV9
J gene: TRBJ1-6
clone size: many
D gene: -

CDR3 DNA: TGTGCCAGCAGTCTCGGACGGTCCTTGAACACTGAAGCTTTCTTT
CDR3 protein: CASSLGRSLNTEAFF
V gene: TRBV28
J gene: TRBJ1-1
clone size: -
D gene: -

CDR3 DNA: TGCAGTGCCGCCGGACAGGGCCAATCACCCCTCCACTTT
CDR3 protein: CSAAGQGQSPLHF
V gene: TRBV20-1
J gene: TRBJ1-6
clone size: -
D gene: TRBD1

CDR3 DNA: TGTGCCAGCAGTTACTCGGGGCAGGGGAGAAACGAGCAGTACTTC
CDR3 protein: CASSYSGQGRNEQYF
V gene: TRBV6-5
J gene: TRBJ2-7
clone size: -
D gene: -

CDR3 DNA: TGTGCCAGCAGCGTAGATTTTGCACCGACCACTGAAGCTTTCTTT
CDR3 protein: CASSVDFAPTTEAFF
V gene: TRBV9
J gene: TRBJ1-1
clone size: many
D gene: -

CDR3 DNA: TGTGCCAGCAGCACGCCCGAGACAGATACGCAGTATTTT
CDR3 protein: CASSTPETDTQYF
V gene: TRBV7-3
J gene: TRBJ2-3
clone size: many
D gene: -

CDR3 DNA: TGTGCCAGCAGCCAAGATGACAGCGGGGGGTCCGGGGAGCTGTTTTTT
CDR3 protein: CASSQDDSGGSGELFF
V gene: TRBV3-1
J gene: TRBJ2-2
clone size: -
D gene: TRBD2

CDR3 DNA: TGTGCCAGCAGCCCCCTACAGGGGGATGGCGAAAAACTGTTTTTT
CDR3 protein: CASSPLQGDGEKLFF
V gene: TRBV7-9
J gene: TRBJ1-4
clone size: many
D gene: TRBD1

CDR3 DNA: TGTGCCAGCAGTTTCCATTTGGCGGGGGGGCAGGAGGACTTC
CDR3 protein: CASSFHLAGGQEDF
V gene: TRBV12-3/TRBV12-4
J gene: TRBJ2-5
clone size: many
D gene: TRBD2

CDR3 DNA: TGCAGTGCCGGGACTAGCGGGGGGGCAGATACGCAGTATTTT
CDR3 protein: CSAGTSGGADTQYF
V gene: TRBV20-1
J gene: TRBJ2-3
clone size: few
D gene: TRBD2

CDR3 DNA: TGTGCCAGCAGTTACTCGGGACAGAATCAGCCCCAGCATTTT
CDR3 protein: CASSYSGQNQPQHF
V gene: TRBV6-5
J gene: TRBJ1-5
clone size: few
D gene: TRBD1

CDR3 DNA: TGCGCCAGCAGCTTCGGACAGGGTTTCCCCTACGAGCAGTACTTC
CDR3 protein: CASSFGQGFPYEQYF
V gene: TRBV5-1
J gene: TRBJ2-7
clone size: many
D gene: TRBD1